This T cell receptor beta chain came from a study of T cells in Graves' hyperthyroidism and ophthalmopathy. The V and J ends lost 3 bases and 6 bases respectively, with 10 bases between them. The CDR3 is made up of 13 amino acids. The germline V gene encodes CDR1 SEHNR and CDR2 FQNEAQ (reference sequence). Amplified TCR beta CDR3 regions derived from RNA transcripts. The HTBI primer set served for first-round RT-PCR of the TCR CDR3. TCRdb processed the multiplex PCR reads anew with MiXCR; each CDR3 protein has one entry. This sample has 540,000 or so distinct CDR3 sequences, with approximately 14% found just once.

The TCR sequence derives from a woman aged 25 to 45 with Graves' hyperthyroidism. The specimen was blood. V gene TRBV7-9 combines with J gene TRBJ2-3; possibly TRBD1 for D (6 bases). The CDR3 sequence: CASSFRGGDTQYF. The CDR3 bases are TGTGCCAGCAGCTTCAGGGGTGGGGATACGCAGTATTTT.